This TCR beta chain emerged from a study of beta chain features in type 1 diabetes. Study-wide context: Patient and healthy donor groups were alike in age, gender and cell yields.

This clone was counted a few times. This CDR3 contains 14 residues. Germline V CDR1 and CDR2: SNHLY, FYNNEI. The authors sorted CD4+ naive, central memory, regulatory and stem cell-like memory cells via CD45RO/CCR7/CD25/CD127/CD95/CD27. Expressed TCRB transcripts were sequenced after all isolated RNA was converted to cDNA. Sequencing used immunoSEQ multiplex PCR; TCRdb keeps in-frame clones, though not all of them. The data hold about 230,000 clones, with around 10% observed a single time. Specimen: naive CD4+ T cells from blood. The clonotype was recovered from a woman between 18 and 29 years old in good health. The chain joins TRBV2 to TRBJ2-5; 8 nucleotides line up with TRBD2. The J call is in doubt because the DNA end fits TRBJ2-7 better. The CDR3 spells CASKLAAASYEQYF. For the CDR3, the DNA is TGTGCCAGCAAACTAGCGGCTGCTTCCTACGAGCAGTACTTC.